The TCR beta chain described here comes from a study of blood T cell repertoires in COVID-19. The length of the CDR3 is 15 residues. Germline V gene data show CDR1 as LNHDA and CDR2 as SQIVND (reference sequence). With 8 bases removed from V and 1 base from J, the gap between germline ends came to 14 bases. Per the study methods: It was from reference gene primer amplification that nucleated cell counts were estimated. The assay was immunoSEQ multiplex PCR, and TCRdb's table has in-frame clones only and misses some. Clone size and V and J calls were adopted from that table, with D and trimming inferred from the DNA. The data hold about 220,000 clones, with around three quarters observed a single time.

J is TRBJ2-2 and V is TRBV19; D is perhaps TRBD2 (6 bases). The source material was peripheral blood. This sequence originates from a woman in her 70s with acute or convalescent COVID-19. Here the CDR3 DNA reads TGTGCCAGTCTTGCTACTAGCCAGAACACCGGGGAGCTGTTTTTT. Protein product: CASLATSQNTGELFF.